A selection of T cell receptor beta chains follows, all from one sample in a study of cytotoxic CD8 clonotypes in ibrutinib-treated CLL. Sequencing was performed with immunoSEQ multiplex PCR; in TCRdb, only in-frame clones are kept and a portion is missing. The data contain roughly 200,000 clones, 60% to 80% of them singletons. Specimen: PBMCs, collected after 12 months of ibrutinib treatment. These receptor sequences come from a human donor with chronic lymphocytic leukemia. Both conserved end residues are part of each CDR3. The D gene is left open where the match is weak. Clone size is stated in some rows and not others, as once, few, many or a class when expanded.

J	V	D	size	CDR3	DNA
TRBJ2-7	TRBV6-1	.	.	CASSALDRSYEQYF	TGTGCCAGCAGTGCCTTGGACAGATCCTACGAGCAGTACTTC
TRBJ2-3	TRBV19	TRBD2	once	CASRKWVAGDTDTQYF	TGTGCCAGTAGGAAGTGGGTAGCGGGGGACACAGATACGCAGTATTTT
TRBJ2-7	TRBV6-5	TRBD1	.	CASSRQGLEQYF	TGTGCCAGCAGCCGACAGGGGCTCGAGCAGTACTTC
TRBJ2-3	TRBV10-3	TRBD2	.	CAISPGLAGGDTQYF	TGTGCCATCAGCCCGGGACTAGCGGGGGGGGATACGCAGTATTTT
TRBJ1-2	TRBV6-5	TRBD1	.	CASRPHQGGGYTF	TGTGCCAGCAGACCCCACCAGGGGGGTGGCTACACCTTC
TRBJ2-7	TRBV7-2	.	.	CASSTSGPYEQYF	TGTGCCAGCAGCACGAGCGGGCCCTACGAGCAGTACTTC
TRBJ1-5	TRBV6-1	.	.	CASSERESSNQPQHF	TGTGCCAGCAGTGAACGGGAGAGTAGCAATCAGCCCCAGCATTTT
TRBJ1-5	TRBV9	TRBD1	once	CASSEEQGWNQPQHF	TGTGCCAGCAGCGAAGAACAGGGGTGGAATCAGCCCCAGCATTTT
TRBJ2-1	TRBV7-9	.	.	CASSLQQGGNEQFF	TGTGCCAGCAGCTTACAGCAAGGGGGAAACGAGCAGTTCTTC
TRBJ1-2	TRBV10-2	TRBD1	.	CASGTGLDYGYTF	TGCGCCAGCGGGACAGGTCTGGACTATGGCTACACCTTC
TRBJ2-1	TRBV27	.	.	CASSSLGRKQFF	TGTGCCAGCAGCTCTCTGGGGAGAAAGCAGTTCTTC
TRBJ2-1	TRBV21-1	.	.	CASSNEDEQFF	TGTGCCAGCAGTAACGAAGATGAGCAGTTCTTC
TRBJ2-1	TRBV16	.	.	CASSLDQGEQFF	TGTGCCAGCAGCCTAGACCAGGGTGAGCAGTTCTTC
TRBJ2-1	TRBV14	TRBD2	.	CASSPLEVTSYEQFF	TGTGCCAGCAGCCCCCTGGAGGTGACTAGCTATGAGCAGTTCTTC
TRBJ2-1	TRBV18	TRBD2	.	CASSPEGLGTSDEQFF	TGTGCCAGCTCACCCGAGGGACTAGGGACTAGCGATGAGCAGTTCTTC
TRBJ2-3	TRBV12-1	.	.	CASSFLTGTGPSDTQYF	TGTGCCAGCAGCTTCCTAACCGGGACGGGCCCCTCAGATACGCAGTATTTT
TRBJ1-2	TRBV28	TRBD1	.	CASSSWTGWKDYGYTF	TGTGCCAGCAGTTCCTGGACAGGGTGGAAGGACTATGGCTACACCTTC
TRBJ1-2	TRBV27	.	.	CASSEDRGSNYGYTF	TGTGCCAGCAGTGAGGACCGCGGATCTAACTATGGCTACACCTTC
TRBJ1-2	TRBV9	.	.	CASSVGADNAYVYTF	TGTGCCAGCAGCGTAGGGGCCGACAATGCATATGTCTACACCTTC
TRBJ1-2	TRBV18	TRBD1	.	CASSPRDSSTGVDGYTF	TGTGCCAGCTCCCCAAGGGACAGTTCGACGGGTGTGGATGGCTACACCTTC
TRBJ2-2	TRBV6-5	.	.	CASRATEAGTGELFF	TGTGCCAGCAGAGCGACAGAGGCGGGCACCGGGGAGCTGTTTTTT
TRBJ2-3	TRBV2	TRBD2	.	CASSEFSSGGAWTQYF	TGTGCCAGCAGTGAGTTCTCTAGCGGGGGGGCATGGACGCAGTATTTT
TRBJ2-7	TRBV19	.	.	CASSRGDSYEQYF	TGTGCCAGTAGTAGAGGAGACTCCTACGAGCAGTACTTC
TRBJ2-2	TRBV25-1	.	.	CASSEPLTGELFF	TGTGCCAGCAGTGAACCCCTCACCGGGGAGCTGTTTTTT
TRBJ1-2	TRBV25-1	.	.	CASSDRGYGYTF	TGTGCCAGCAGTGATAGGGGTTATGGCTACACCTTC
TRBJ2-5	TRBV7-9	.	.	CASSSPGGRGGQETQYF	TGTGCCAGCAGCTCACCTGGGGGAAGGGGGGGCCAAGAGACCCAGTACTTC
TRBJ2-1	TRBV28	TRBD2	.	CAHSPSGSPYNEQFF	TGTGCCCACTCCCCCAGCGGGAGCCCCTACAATGAGCAGTTCTTC